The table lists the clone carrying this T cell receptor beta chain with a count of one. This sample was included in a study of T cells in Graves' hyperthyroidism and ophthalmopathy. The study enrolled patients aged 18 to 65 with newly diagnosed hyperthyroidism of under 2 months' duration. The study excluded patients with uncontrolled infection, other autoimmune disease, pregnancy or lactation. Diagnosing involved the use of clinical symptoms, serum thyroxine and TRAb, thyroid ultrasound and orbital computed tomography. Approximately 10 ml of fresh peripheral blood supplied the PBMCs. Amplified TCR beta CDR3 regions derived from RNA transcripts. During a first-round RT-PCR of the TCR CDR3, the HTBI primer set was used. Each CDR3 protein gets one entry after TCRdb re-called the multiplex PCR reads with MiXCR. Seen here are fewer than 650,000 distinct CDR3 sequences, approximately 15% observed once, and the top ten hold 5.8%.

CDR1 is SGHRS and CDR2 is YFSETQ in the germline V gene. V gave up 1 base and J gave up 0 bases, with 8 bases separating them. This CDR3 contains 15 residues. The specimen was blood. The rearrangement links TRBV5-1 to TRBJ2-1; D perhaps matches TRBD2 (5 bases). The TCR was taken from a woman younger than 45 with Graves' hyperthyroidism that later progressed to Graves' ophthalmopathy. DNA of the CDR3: TGCGCCAGCAGCTTGTACCGGGGCTCCTACAATGAGCAGTTCTTC. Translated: CASSLYRGSYNEQFF. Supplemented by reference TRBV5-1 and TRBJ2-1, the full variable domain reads KAGVTQTPRYLIKTRGQQVTLSCSPISGHRSVSWYQQTPGQGLQFLFEYFSETQRNKGNFPGRFSGRQFSNSRSEMNVSTLELGDSALYLCASSLYRGSYNEQFFGPGTRLTVL.